This record covers a single T cell receptor (beta chain). This clone was observed a handful of times. Its antigen remains unidentified. Base qualities are not at hand, and no much larger clone is one base apart. The collaborating institutions used their own protocols to collect whole blood in K2EDTA tubes. For TCRbeta analysis, collaborators shipped samples in one of three forms: frozen whole blood, isolated PBMCs, or DNA extracted from either of those sample types. The data stem from a study of blood T cell repertoires in COVID-19 (dated by TCRdb to about 2020). Looking at the study overall: Samples covering the acute and convalescent phases of COVID-19 were provided by collaborators in the United States, Italy and Spain. Where HLA class I and class II types were available, the types were taken from metadata supplied by the sample provider, not from assay-based typing. The samples were drawn from the first 160 participants of the ongoing ImmuneRACE study and from over 950 subjects provided by 6 global collaborators. The material from the prospective study consisted of cDNA or gDNA derived from T cells, B-cell-depleted T cells, or PBMCs. Subjects who had been exposed to COVID-19, were actively infected with it, or had recovered from it provided the deeply sampled blood TCRbeta repertoires that made up the dataset. The repertoires were released in a freely available public database intended as a resource for research on the immune response to SARS-CoV-2. Sample metadata almost always included a de-identified subject ID, COVID-19 status, age in years and sex.

Points the paper makes about the study in general: How much clinical and demographic metadata was included differed by source and by participant, and the metadata was provided uncurated.

TCRbeta CDR3 regions were amplified from genomic DNA by means of the immunoSEQ Assay, a bias-controlled multiplex PCR. Concerning the study's data processing: Nucleated cell counts per sample were estimated from amplification of reference gene primers within the assay. Sequence reads were collapsed and filtered to measure the absolute abundance of every unique TCRbeta CDR3 rearrangement. For each sample, productive Simpson clonality was calculated as the square root of Simpson's diversity index over productive rearrangements. The immuneACCESS repertoire file appears here via TCRdb, limited to in-frame rearrangements. These files lack a portion of the clones; in checked studies, under half of the deficit traces to unresolved V genes, and the cause of the others is not known. That table supplies the V and J calls and clone size; D and trimming were determined from the DNA. The sample table lists over 120,000 clones, 80% to 90% of them with a count of one. The top ten hold 8.6% of the sample.

The CDR3 spans 15 residues, from the cysteine through the phenylalanine. Only CDR3 DNA remains: 45 bases, in frame from the first base. V lost 1 base and J lost 15 bases; the stretch between them is 19 bases long. For CDR1 and CDR2, the germline V gene (reference sequence) lists SEHNR and FQNEAQ. Recombination linked TRBV7-9 to TRBJ1-6; a tentative D match to TRBD1 spans 6 bases. The receptor was isolated from a woman aged 50 to 60 with active or convalescent COVID-19. The sequenced sample consisted of peripheral blood. The DNA is TGTGCCAGCAGCTTAGGTACCGCAGGGGCCCCTCTCCTCCACTTT. The resulting protein is CASSLGTAGAPLLHF.